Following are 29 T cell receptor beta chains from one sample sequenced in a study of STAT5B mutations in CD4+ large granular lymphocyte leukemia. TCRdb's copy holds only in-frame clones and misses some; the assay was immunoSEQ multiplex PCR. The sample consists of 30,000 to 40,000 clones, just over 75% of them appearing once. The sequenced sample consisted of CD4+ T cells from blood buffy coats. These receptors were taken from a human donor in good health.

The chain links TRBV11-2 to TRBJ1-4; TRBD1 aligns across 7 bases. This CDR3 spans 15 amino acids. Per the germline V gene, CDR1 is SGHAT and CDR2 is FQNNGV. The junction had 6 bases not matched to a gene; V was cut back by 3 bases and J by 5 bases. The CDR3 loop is CASSFGTVKNEKLFF. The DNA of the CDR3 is TGTGCCAGCAGCTTTGGGACAGTAAAGAATGAAAAACTGTTTTTT.

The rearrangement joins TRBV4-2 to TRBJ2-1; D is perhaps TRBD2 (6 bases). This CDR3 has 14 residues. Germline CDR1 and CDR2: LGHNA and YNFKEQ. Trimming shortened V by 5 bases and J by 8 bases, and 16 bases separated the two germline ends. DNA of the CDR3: TGTGCCAGCAGCGGGGGTAGCGGAGACTATGAGCAGTTCTTC. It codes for CASSGGSGDYEQFF.

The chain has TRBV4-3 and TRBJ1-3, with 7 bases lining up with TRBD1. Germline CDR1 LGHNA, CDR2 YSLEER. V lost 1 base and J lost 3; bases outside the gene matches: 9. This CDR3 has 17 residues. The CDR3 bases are TGCGCCAGCAGCCAAGGCTTGACAGGGTCGTTTGGAAACACCATATATTTT. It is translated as CASSQGLTGSFGNTIYF.

The DNA of the CDR3 is TGTGCCAGCTCACTTACGGGACAGGGAATAGCTTTCTTT. Protein: CASSLTGQGIAFF. This sequence joins TRBV18 and TRBJ1-1, with 9 bases fitting TRBD1. The germline V gene has CDR1 KGHSH and CDR2 LQKENI. V was clipped by 4 bases and J by 10 bases; unmatched bases: 7. The CDR3 is made up of 13 amino acids.

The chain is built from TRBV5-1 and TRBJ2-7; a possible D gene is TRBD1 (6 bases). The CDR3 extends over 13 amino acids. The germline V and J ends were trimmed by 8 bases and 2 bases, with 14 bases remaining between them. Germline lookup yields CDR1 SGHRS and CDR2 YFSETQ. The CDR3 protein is CASGTSGTYEQYF. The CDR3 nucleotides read TGCGCCAGTGGGACAAGCGGCACCTACGAGCAGTACTTC.

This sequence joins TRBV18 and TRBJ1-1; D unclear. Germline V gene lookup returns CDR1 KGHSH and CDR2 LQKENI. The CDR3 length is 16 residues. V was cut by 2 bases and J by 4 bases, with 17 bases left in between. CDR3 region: CASSPMQRGRSTEAFF. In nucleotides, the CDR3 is TGTGCCAGCTCACCAATGCAGCGTGGGAGGAGCACTGAAGCTTTCTTT. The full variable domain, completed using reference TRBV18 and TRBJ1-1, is NAGVMQNPRHLVRRRGQEARLRCSPMKGHSHVYWYRQLPEEGLKFMVYLQKENIIDESGMPKERFSAEFPKEGPSILRIQQVVRGDSAAYFCASSPMQRGRSTEAFFGQGTRLTVV.

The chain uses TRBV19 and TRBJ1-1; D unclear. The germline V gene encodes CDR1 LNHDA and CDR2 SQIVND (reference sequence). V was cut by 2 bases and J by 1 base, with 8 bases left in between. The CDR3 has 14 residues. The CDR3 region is CASSIRQRNTEAFF. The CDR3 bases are TGTGCCAGTAGTATAAGACAAAGGAACACTGAAGCTTTCTTT.

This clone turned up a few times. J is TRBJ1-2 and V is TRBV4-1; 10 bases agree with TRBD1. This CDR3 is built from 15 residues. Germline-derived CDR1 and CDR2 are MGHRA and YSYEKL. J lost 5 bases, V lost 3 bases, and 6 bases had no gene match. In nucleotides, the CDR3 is TGCGCCAGCAGCCACAGCCCGGGACAGGGGTATGGCTACACCTTC. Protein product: CASSHSPGQGYGYTF.

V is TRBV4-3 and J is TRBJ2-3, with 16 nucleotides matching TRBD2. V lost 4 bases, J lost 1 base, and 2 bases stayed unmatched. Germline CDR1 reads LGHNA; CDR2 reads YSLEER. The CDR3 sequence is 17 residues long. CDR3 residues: CASSPGLAGGRTDTQYF. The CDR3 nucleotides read TGCGCCAGCAGCCCGGGACTAGCGGGGGGGCGCACAGATACGCAGTATTTT.

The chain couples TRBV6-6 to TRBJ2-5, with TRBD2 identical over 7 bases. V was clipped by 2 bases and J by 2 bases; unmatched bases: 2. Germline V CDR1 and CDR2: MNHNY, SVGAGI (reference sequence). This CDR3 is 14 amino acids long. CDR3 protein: CASSYGGGQETQYF. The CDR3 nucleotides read TGTGCCAGCAGTTACGGGGGGGGGCAAGAGACCCAGTACTTC.

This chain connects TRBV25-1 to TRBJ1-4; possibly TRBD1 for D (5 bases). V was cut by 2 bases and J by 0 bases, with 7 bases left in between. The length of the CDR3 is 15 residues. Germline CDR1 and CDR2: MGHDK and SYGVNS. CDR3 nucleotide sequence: TGTGCCAGCAGTGAACAGGGCTCAACTAATGAAAAACTGTTTTTT. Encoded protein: CASSEQGSTNEKLFF.

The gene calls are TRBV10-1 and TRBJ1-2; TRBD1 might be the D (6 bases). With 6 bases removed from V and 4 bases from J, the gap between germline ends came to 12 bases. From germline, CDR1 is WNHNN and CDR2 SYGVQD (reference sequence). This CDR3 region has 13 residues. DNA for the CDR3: TGCGCCAGCAGGATACAGGGCTCCTATGGCTACACCTTC. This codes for CASRIQGSYGYTF.

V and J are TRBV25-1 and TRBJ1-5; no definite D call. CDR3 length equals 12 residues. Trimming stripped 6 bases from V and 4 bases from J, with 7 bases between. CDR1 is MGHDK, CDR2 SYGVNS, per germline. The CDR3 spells CASRPGNQPQHF. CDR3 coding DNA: TGTGCCAGCAGACCCGGGAATCAGCCCCAGCATTTT.

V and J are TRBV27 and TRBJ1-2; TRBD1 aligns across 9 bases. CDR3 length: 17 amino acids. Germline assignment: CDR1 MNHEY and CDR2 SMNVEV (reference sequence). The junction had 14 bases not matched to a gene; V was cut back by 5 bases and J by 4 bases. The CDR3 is CASSPGQGYGLLYGYTF. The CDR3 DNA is TGTGCCAGCAGTCCGGGACAGGGCTATGGGCTACTCTATGGCTACACCTTC.

CDR3 region: CASSAGTSGYSSYNEQFF. The DNA for the CDR3 is TGTGCCAGCAGCGCCGGGACTAGCGGCTACAGCTCCTACAATGAGCAGTTCTTC. The chain recombines TRBV2 with TRBJ2-1, with 11 bases fitting TRBD2. V gave up 6 bases and J gave up 0 bases; unmatched junction bases: 10. This CDR3 is built from 18 residues. CDR1 is SNHLY, CDR2 FYNNEI, per germline.

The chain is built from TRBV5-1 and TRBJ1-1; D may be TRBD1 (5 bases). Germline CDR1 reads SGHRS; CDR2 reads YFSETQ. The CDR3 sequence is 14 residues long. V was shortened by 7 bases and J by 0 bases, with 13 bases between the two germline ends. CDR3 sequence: CASGTGYMNTEAFF. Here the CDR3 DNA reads TGCGCCAGCGGGACGGGCTATATGAACACTGAAGCTTTCTTT.

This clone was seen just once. CDR3 nucleotides: TGTGCCACCAGCAGAGTGAGGGCCATGAACACTGAAGCTTTCTTT. Encoded protein: CATSRVRAMNTEAFF. This chain connects TRBV15 to TRBJ1-1; the D is unclear. Trimming shortened V by 1 base and J by 0 bases, and 9 bases separated the two germline ends. The CDR3 has 15 amino acids. Germline CDR1 and CDR2: LNHNV and YYDKDF (reference sequence).

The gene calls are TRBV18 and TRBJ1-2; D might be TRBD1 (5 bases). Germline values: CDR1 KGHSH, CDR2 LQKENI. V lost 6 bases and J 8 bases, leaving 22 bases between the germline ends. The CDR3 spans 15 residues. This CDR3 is CASSARQTHLRGYTF. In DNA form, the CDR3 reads TGTGCCAGCTCCGCCCGACAGACCCATTTAAGAGGCTACACCTTC.

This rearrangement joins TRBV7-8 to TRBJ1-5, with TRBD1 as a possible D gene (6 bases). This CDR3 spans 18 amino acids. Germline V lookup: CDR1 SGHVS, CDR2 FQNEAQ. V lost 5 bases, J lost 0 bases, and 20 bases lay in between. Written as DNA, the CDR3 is TGTGCCAGCAGCCAAACCATCGGACAGATAGGTAGCAATCAGCCCCAGCATTTT. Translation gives CASSQTIGQIGSNQPQHF.

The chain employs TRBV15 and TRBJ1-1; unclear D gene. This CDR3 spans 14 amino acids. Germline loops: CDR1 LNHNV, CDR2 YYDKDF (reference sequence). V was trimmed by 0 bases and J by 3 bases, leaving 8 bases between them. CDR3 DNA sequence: TGTGCCACCAGCAGAGAGGGCAGTTACACTGAAGCTTTCTTT. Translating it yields CATSREGSYTEAFF.

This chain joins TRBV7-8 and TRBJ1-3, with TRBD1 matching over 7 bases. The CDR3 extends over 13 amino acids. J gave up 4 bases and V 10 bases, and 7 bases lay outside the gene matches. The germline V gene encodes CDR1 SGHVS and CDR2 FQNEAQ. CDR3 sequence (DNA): TGTGCCACCGGGGGAGGGGGCGGAAACACCATATATTTT. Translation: CATGGGGGNTIYF.

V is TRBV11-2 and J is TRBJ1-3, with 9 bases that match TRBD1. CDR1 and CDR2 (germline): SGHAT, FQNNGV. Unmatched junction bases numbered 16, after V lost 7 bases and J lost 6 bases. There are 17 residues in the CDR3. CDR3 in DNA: TGTGCCAGCACCGAATACCAGGGACAGGGAGAAAAAAACACCATATATTTT. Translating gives CASTEYQGQGEKNTIYF.

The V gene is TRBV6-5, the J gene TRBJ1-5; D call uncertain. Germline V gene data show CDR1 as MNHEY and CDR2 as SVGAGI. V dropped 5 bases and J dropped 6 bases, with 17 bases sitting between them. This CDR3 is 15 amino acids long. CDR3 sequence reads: CASSPPGRAGQPQHF. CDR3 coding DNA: TGTGCCAGCAGTCCCCCCGGGAGGGCAGGTCAGCCCCAGCATTTT.

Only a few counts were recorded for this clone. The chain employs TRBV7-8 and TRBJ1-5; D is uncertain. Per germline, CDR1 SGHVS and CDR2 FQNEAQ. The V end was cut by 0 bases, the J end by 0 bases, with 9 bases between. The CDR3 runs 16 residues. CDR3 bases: TGTGCCAGCAGCTTAGCGTGGCAGTATAGCAATCAGCCCCAGCATTTT. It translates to CASSLAWQYSNQPQHF.

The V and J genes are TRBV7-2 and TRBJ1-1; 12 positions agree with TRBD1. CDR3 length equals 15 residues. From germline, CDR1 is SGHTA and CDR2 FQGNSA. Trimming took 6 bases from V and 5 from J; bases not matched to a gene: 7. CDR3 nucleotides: TGTGCCAGCAGGCGGGACAGGGGGCGTTGGACTGAAGCTTTCTTT. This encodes CASRRDRGRWTEAFF.

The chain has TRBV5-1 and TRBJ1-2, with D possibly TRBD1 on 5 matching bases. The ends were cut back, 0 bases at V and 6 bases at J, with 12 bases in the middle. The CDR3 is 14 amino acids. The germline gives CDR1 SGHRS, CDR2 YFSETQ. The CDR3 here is CASSLETATDGYTF. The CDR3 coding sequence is TGCGCCAGCAGCTTGGAGACAGCAACCGATGGCTACACCTTC.

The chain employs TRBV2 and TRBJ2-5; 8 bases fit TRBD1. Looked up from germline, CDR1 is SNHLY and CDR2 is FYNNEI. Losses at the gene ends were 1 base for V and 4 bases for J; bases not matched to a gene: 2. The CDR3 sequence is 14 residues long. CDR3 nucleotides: TGTGCCAGCAGTGAAGTCAGGGGGCTAGAGACCCAGTACTTC. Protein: CASSEVRGLETQYF.

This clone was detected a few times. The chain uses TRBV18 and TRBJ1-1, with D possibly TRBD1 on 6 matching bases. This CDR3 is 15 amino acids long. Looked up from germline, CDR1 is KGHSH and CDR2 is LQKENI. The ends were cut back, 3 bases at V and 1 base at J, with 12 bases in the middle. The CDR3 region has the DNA TGTGCCAGCTCACCCTCACAGGGAGGGAACACTGAAGCTTTCTTT. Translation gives CASSPSQGGNTEAFF.

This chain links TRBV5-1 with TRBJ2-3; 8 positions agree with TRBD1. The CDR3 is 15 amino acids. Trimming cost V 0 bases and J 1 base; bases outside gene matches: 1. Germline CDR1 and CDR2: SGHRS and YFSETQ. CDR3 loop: CASSLVGQGTDTQYF. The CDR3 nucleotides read TGCGCCAGCAGCTTGGTGGGACAGGGCACAGATACGCAGTATTTT.